These 17 T cell receptor beta chains were all obtained from the same sample, sequenced in a study of human T cells and chemical hapten exposure. Time point in this sample: healthy volunteer bleed at 2 weeks. Total RNA extraction was carried out from unfractionated whole blood. TCRdb passed the RACE reads through MiXCR, listing each CDR3 protein once. This sample has under 95,000 distinct CDR3 sequences, with roughly 8.5% found just once. The sequenced sample consisted of whole blood. Receptors were obtained from a female donor in good health. Some clones in this sample may be carry-over from other donors' samples.

This clonotype has a count of ten or more. The chain links TRBV11-2 to TRBJ1-1, with 10 bases lining up with TRBD1. This CDR3 spans 14 amino acids. J lost 0 bases, V lost 6 bases, and 1 base had no gene match. Germline-derived CDR1 and CDR2 are SGHAT and FQNNGV. CDR3 coding DNA: TGTGCCAGCAGGGGACAGGGGATGAACACTGAAGCTTTCTTT. Translated, it gives CASRGQGMNTEAFF.

This clonotype was detected many times. The genes are TRBV10-3 and TRBJ2-3; 8 bases fit TRBD1. Germline V gene lookup returns CDR1 ENHRY and CDR2 SYGVKD. Losses at the gene ends were 10 bases for V and 0 bases for J; bases not matched to a gene: 3. The CDR3 covers 13 residues. The DNA for the CDR3 is TGTGCCACGGGACAGGAAAGCACAGATACGCAGTATTTT. Amino acid sequence: CATGQESTDTQYF.

This clonotype has just a few counts. The V call is TRBV7-8, the J call TRBJ1-2, with 8 bases fitting TRBD1. Germline assignment: CDR1 SGHVS and CDR2 FQNEAQ. The CDR3 is 16 amino acids. Unmatched junction bases numbered 12, after V lost 3 bases and J lost 6 bases. CDR3 sequence (DNA): TGTGCCAGCAGCTTTTCTACAGGGGGAACCTACCATGGCTACACCTTC. It encodes CASSFSTGGTYHGYTF.

This clonotype was observed a few times. This chain links TRBV25-1 with TRBJ2-7; 8 bases line up with TRBD2. The length of the CDR3 is 15 residues. Germline V gene data show CDR1 as MGHDK and CDR2 as SYGVNS. V shed 2 bases, J shed 5 bases, and the junction held 8 bases outside the gene matches. For the CDR3, the DNA is TGTGCCAGCAGTGAACGCGTTAGCGGGATCCACGAGCAGTACTTC. It translates to CASSERVSGIHEQYF.

V is TRBV30 and J is TRBJ2-4; D gene ambiguous. The CDR3 sequence is 13 residues long. V lost 2 bases and J lost 7, with 12 bases in between. Germline V gene lookup returns CDR1 GTSNPN and CDR2 SVGIG (reference sequence). CDR3 residues: CAWSHTSGNIQYF. Here the CDR3 DNA reads TGTGCCTGGAGTCATACGAGTGGTAACATTCAGTACTTC. The whole variable domain, filled in from reference TRBV30 and TRBJ2-4, reads SQTIHQWPATLVQPVGSPLSLECTVEGTSNPNLYWYRQAAGRGLQLLFYSVGIGQISSEVPQNLSASRPQDRQFILSSKKLLLSDSGFYLCAWSHTSGNIQYFGAGTRLSVL.

This clonotype turned up a few times. The chain carries TRBV3-1 and TRBJ1-1, with unresolved D. Trimming removed 6 bases at V and 3 bases at J, with 20 bases between. This CDR3 has 16 amino acids. CDR1 and CDR2 from the germline V gene are LGHDT and YNNKEL (reference sequence). CDR3 sequence reads: CASRPIGSSMDTEAFF. The CDR3, as DNA: TGTGCCAGCAGGCCCATAGGGAGTTCGATGGACACTGAAGCTTTCTTT.

This clonotype was observed a handful of times. The V call is TRBV28, the J call TRBJ1-2; D unresolved. The CDR3 consists of 14 residues. V was trimmed by 5 bases and J by 4 bases, leaving 14 bases between them. Germline V gives CDR1 MDHEN, CDR2 SYDVKM. CDR3: CASSQVSGFYGYTF. For the CDR3, the DNA is TGTGCCAGCAGTCAAGTCAGCGGGTTCTATGGCTACACCTTC.

This clonotype was seen more than once but under ten times. The chain has TRBV29-1 and TRBJ1-1, with D possibly being TRBD1 (5 bases). Per germline, CDR1 SQVTM and CDR2 ANQGSEA. V gave up 5 bases and J gave up 0 bases, with 7 bases separating them. The CDR3 consists of 12 residues. The CDR3 region has the DNA TGCAGCGTTCGGGGCGTGAACACTGAAGCTTTCTTT. This sequence encodes CSVRGVNTEAFF.

This clonotype was counted only a few times. The chain recombines TRBV20-1 with TRBJ2-5; D remains unclear. Germline V gene lookup returns CDR1 DFQATT and CDR2 SNEGSKA (reference sequence). Deletions cut 4 bases from V and 2 bases from J, with 14 bases between. This CDR3 has 14 residues. CDR3 sequence reads: CSAMAAESQETQYF. The CDR3 nucleotides are TGCAGTGCTATGGCGGCAGAATCTCAAGAGACCCAGTACTTC.

This clonotype was recorded at least ten times. The rearrangement links TRBV12-3 or TRBV12-4 to TRBJ1-1; a weak D match, TRBD1 (6 bases). The CDR3 runs 14 residues. The V end lost 3 bases, the J end lost 1 base, and 9 bases lay between the germline ends. The CDR3 spells CASSFQGKNTEAFF. The CDR3 DNA reads as TGTGCCAGCAGTTTCCAGGGGAAGAACACTGAAGCTTTCTTT.

This clonotype was picked up many times. The chain employs TRBV7-9 and TRBJ2-5; no firm D call. V gave up 5 bases and J gave up 0 bases, with 7 bases separating them. This CDR3 has 13 residues. The germline gives CDR1 SEHNR, CDR2 FQNEAQ (reference sequence). CDR3 DNA sequence: TGTGCCAGCAGCCCCACATACCAAGAGACCCAGTACTTC. Translated: CASSPTYQETQYF.

The sample holds many counts of this clonotype. The chain has TRBV12-5 and TRBJ2-4; 8 bases are a match to TRBD2. Germline assignment: CDR1 LGHNT and CDR2 FRNRAP. The CDR3 has 17 residues. V dropped 4 bases and J dropped 1; count of bases not matched to a gene: 9. The CDR3 region is CASGSREGGSAKNIQYF. The CDR3 DNA sequence: TGTGCTAGTGGTTCCCGGGAGGGGGGCTCGGCCAAAAACATTCAGTACTTC.

As DNA, the CDR3 is TGTGCCAGCAGCTTCCTCTCTACGGCCCGTTACAATGAGCAGTTCTTC. It specifies CASSFLSTARYNEQFF. The chain joins TRBV7-9 to TRBJ2-1; the D is unclear. There are 16 residues in the CDR3. The V end lost 3 bases, the J end lost 4 bases, and 16 bases lay between the germline ends. CDR1 SEHNR and CDR2 FQNEAQ come from the germline V gene (reference sequence).

This clonotype was observed a handful of times. CDR3 amino acids: CASSLHPGGQYF. The CDR3 nucleotides read TGTGCCAGCAGTCTCCACCCAGGTGGGCAGTACTTC. The gene calls are TRBV28 and TRBJ2-7; D is uncertain. V lost 5 bases to trimming and J lost 9 bases, with 14 bases between them. The CDR3 length is 12 residues. Germline CDR1 is MDHEN and CDR2 is SYDVKM.

This clonotype appeared a few times. The chain is built from TRBV30 and TRBJ1-4; the match to TRBD1 covers 10 bases. The V and J ends lost 1 base and 0 bases, in that order; junction bases with no gene match: 8. The germline V gene has CDR1 GTSNPN and CDR2 SVGIG (reference sequence). This CDR3 has 18 residues. DNA for the CDR3: TGTGCCTGGAGTGCTTCACCGGGACAGGGGACAACTAATGAAAAACTGTTTTTT. Encoded protein: CAWSASPGQGTTNEKLFF.

This clonotype turned up a few times. The chain couples TRBV7-3 to TRBJ2-3, with TRBD2 matching over 8 bases. Germline trimming cut 3 bases from V and 0 bases from J; bases unmatched to any gene: 11. From germline, CDR1 is SGHTA and CDR2 FQGTGA. The CDR3 has 18 residues. CDR3 coding DNA: TGTGCCAGCAGCTTCCGTGCTAGCGGGCCGCAGAGCACAGATACGCAGTATTTT. Translation gives CASSFRASGPQSTDTQYF.

In its sample, this clonotype was seen a few times. V gene TRBV12-3 or TRBV12-4 combines with J gene TRBJ2-3; D might be TRBD1 or TRBD2, each matching 5 bases. There are 15 residues in the CDR3. V lost 6 bases, J lost 11 bases, and 24 bases lay in between. The CDR3 DNA sequence: TGTGCCAGCAGACCGGGACCCTCCCTCCCAACCGGGCAGTATTTT. As protein: CASRPGPSLPTGQYF.